This T cell receptor (beta chain) was identified during a study of regulatory T cells. Study results and caveats: Hydrophobic residues at CDR3 positions 6 and 7 were enriched in conventional CD4+ T cells of CD3G-deficient patients. Regulatory T cells showed the strongest V-J pair restriction and V/J gene skewing among patient repertoires.

The PCR used 52 TRBV and 13 TRBJ primers. The data were produced by immunoSEQ multiplex PCR, yet TCRdb's version contains in-frame clones alone and is incomplete. This sample has around 29,000 clones, with over 90% found just once. A couple of CD3G-deficient patients had more severe autoimmunity; all had some. Sorting split CD4+ cells into CD25-high CD127-low Tregs and CD25-low CD127-high conventional T cells. A word on this clone: The antigen remains undetermined.

Unmatched junction bases numbered 11, after V lost 4 bases and J lost 6 bases. The CDR3 contains 15 residues. In germline, CDR1 is MDHEN, CDR2 SYDVKM. This TCR derives from a child aged 2 to 10 with CD3G deficiency. V is TRBV28 and J is TRBJ2-7; 8 bases are shared with TRBD1. The sequencing sample was made of conventional CD4+ T cells sorted from blood. This CDR3 is CASSSYYPGGGEQYF. The CDR3 bases are TGTGCCAGCAGTTCCTACTATCCAGGGGGCGGCGAGCAGTACTTC.